This T cell receptor beta chain was retrieved from a study of T cell repertoires in cytomegalovirus infection. Study overall: Recently described HLA-C-restricted plus well-studied HLA-B-restricted CMV epitopes were used.

In this sample, this clonotype turned up a few times. Antigen unknown. TCRdb processed the reads anew with MiXCR; each CDR3 protein has one entry. The sample yields around 900,000 distinct CDR3 sequences, 25% to 40% seen once. The CDR3 sequence is 13 residues long. CDR1 DFQATT and CDR2 SNEGSKA come from the germline V gene (reference sequence). V dropped 5 bases and J dropped 2; count of bases not matched to a gene: 6. This sequence originates from a human donor in good health (CMV status not recorded). Some clones in this sample may be carry-over from other donors' samples. The sample was cultured CD8+ T cells from PBMCs, taken from culture after CMV antigen stimulation. J is TRBJ2-7 and V is TRBV20-1; the match to TRBD1 covers 7 bases. CDR3 DNA: TGCAGTGCTGCCAGGGGGTTAACCTACGAGCAGTACTTC. Protein product: CSAARGLTYEQYF.